The clone carrying this TCR beta chain was seen more than once but under ten times. The entry originates in a study of blood T cell repertoires in COVID-19. Per the original methods: Estimated nucleated cell counts came from reference gene primer amplification. Profiled with immunoSEQ multiplex PCR; TCRdb holds only in-frame clones, not every one. The DNA gave D and trimming, while V, J and clone size come from that table. The repertoire has about 79,000 clones, 75% to 90% of them found once; the top ten carry more than 11%. CDR3 size: 16 residues. V lost 3 bases to trimming and J lost 11 bases; unmatched junction nucleotides: 19. Germline CDR1 and CDR2: MDHEN and SYDVKM.

The chain carries TRBV28 and TRBJ2-7, with 7 bases fitting TRBD1. The material sequenced was peripheral blood. The sequence derives from a man between 65 and 85 years old with active or convalescent COVID-19. In DNA form, the CDR3 reads TGTGCCAGCAGTTTTAACAGGGGACCCAATCCTTTTTTGGAGTACTTC. Amino acids: CASSFNRGPNPFLEYF.